Here is one T cell receptor (beta chain) with its context. Its antigen is currently not known. The input lacks base qualities; no much larger clone sits a single base away. This sample was taken from a study of beta chain features in type 1 diabetes (dated by TCRdb to about 2018). About the study as a whole: Mean age, gender distribution, total cell number and subset yield were not different between patients and healthy donors. A total of 107,917,701 sorted cells were examined across all samples, and the number of cells per subset was strongly correlated with RNA yield. In the study, recently diagnosed type 1 diabetes patients and matched healthy donors were compared on the TCRB repertoires of their sorted circulating CD4+ T cell subsets. Naive and central memory subsets were obtained from all 30 or so donors, but regulatory and stem cell-like memory subsets were isolated from only 8 patients and roughly 8 healthy donors.

The entire amount of isolated RNA was reverse transcribed using the High Capacity cDNA Reverse Transcription Kit, so the sequenced TCRB transcripts were expressed ones. Deep immunoSEQ sequencing was applied to naive, central memory and regulatory T cell samples, giving an average of roughly 3.5 million total reads per sample. After sorted cells were lysed in RLT buffer, RNA was extracted with DNase-treated RNeasy Micro or Mini kits, with the choice depending on cell number. To prevent cross-contamination, each cell subset was processed individually, whereas patient and healthy donor samples were processed jointly. The immunoSEQ multiplex PCR was used to amplify TCRB sequences from cDNA, generating 87-bp fragments that spanned the CDR3 region. Amplicons were sequenced on the Illumina HiSeq platform. For the original study's pipeline: Synthetic template baselines were used to correct PCR bias computationally, reads within Hamming distance 2 were collapsed together, and singletons that could not be merged were discarded. Reads were aligned against IMGT so that V, D and J genes, CDR3 length and insertions or deletions at six rearrangement sites could be assigned. Clonotype counts were normalized to sorted cell number within each subset before computing true diversity and Gini coefficients with the tcR R package. The overlap coefficient, calculated on TCRB nucleotide sequences, was used to quantify repertoire sharing. As a proxy for the pre-selection repertoire, out-of-frame TCRB sequences from naive cells were analyzed. TCRdb obtained this table from immuneACCESS and retained in-frame rearrangements with V and J assigned. These tables miss some clones; where compared with another copy, unresolved V genes account for less than half of the shortfall, and the remainder is unexplained. V and J calls and clone size follow that table, whereas D and trimming were derived from the DNA. In this sample the table shows approximately 260,000 clones, 20% of which occur a single time. The ten largest clones add up to 0.028% of the sample.

Each donor gave one peripheral blood draw, roughly 110 mL on average, collected into heparinised tubes. A BD FACSAria II and a panel including CD45RO, CCR7, CD25, CD127, CD95 and CD27 were used to sort naive, central memory, regulatory and stem cell-like memory CD4+ T cells. All sorted populations exceeded 95% purity. PBMCs were separated immediately by Lymphoprep density gradient centrifugation and were stained directly, without being cultured. Samples were stained and sorted in pairs, with one healthy donor and one patient per experiment, so that batch effects were minimized. The CDR3 goes from the cysteine to the phenylalanine over 15 residues. Only the CDR3 portion is preserved as DNA: 45 bases, with reading frame beginning at the first base. V has 2 bases trimmed and J has 1 base trimmed; junction bases matching no gene number 2. CDR1 and CDR2 are read off the germline V gene as SGHTA and FQGNSA.

The research as a whole found: Naive, central memory and regulatory TCRB repertoires appeared more similar among patients than among healthy donors. Because cDNA was sequenced instead of genomic DNA, activated cells with high expression could be over-represented, although the groups did not differ in activation or CD3 levels. Only small numbers of individuals were included in the HLA sub-analyses, which left unresolved whether HLA type had any influence on TCRB rearrangement. Fewer insertions and more nucleotide deletions at VDJ recombination sites were observed in patients with type 1 diabetes, implying thymic rearrangement abnormalities. In all four CD4+ subsets, TCRB CDR3 length was moderately but significantly shorter in type 1 diabetes patients. PCR may preferentially amplify shorter templates, but because patient and control samples were amplified and corrected together, any resulting skew would affect both groups equally.

Material: naive CD4+ T cells from blood. The cell subset or site label here, explained by the study, means: true naive CD4+ T cells. The chain couples TRBV7-2 to TRBJ2-7, and TRBD2 matches 10 of the central bases. The TCR was taken from a woman aged 35 to 49 with type 1 diabetes. The DNA sequence is given as TGTGCCAGCAGCTTATCTAGCGGGGGATCCTACGAGCAGTACTTC. The translation is CASSLSSGGSYEQYF.